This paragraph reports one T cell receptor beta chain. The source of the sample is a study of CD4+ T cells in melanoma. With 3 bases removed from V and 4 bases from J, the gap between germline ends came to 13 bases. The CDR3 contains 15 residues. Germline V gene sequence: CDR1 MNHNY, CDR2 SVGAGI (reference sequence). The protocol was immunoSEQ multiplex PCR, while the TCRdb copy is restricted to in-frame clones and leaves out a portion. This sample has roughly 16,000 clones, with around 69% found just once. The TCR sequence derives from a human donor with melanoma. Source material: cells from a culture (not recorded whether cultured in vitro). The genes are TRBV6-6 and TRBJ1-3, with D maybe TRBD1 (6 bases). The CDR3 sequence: CASSYGGGRGNTIYF. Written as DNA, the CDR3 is TGTGCCAGCAGTTATGGTGGGGGGCGAGGAAACACCATATATTTT.